This TCR beta chain was identified in a study of T cell responses to AZD1222 COVID-19 vaccine (dated by TCRdb to the early 2020s). Study-level background: Because spike-specific TCR depth and breadth did not differ between the two schedules, AZD1222 recipients who got a second dose at roughly 4 weeks were pooled with those who got a second dose at roughly 12 weeks. A total of over 230 trial participants underwent TCR sequencing, of whom under 220 had received two doses of AZD1222 and 26 had received two doses of the MenACWY control vaccine. Enrollment into the trials was organized by age into subgroups of 18-55, 56-69 and 70-plus years, and those subgroups contained approximately 150, 30 and 60 TCR-sequenced participants, respectively. Results the study describes overall, beyond this receptor: Because no day 14 peak-response samples were available, repertoires were characterized only after the peak T cell response. Only a handful of AZD1222 recipients were SARS-CoV-2 seropositive at baseline, limiting conclusions about previously exposed vaccinees. Reportedly, close to half of the unique spike-specific TCRs recognized epitopes lying outside the regions that are mutated in the B.1.351 and B.1.1.7 variants. Participants were mostly white British and included more females than males, and it was suggested by the authors that clonal diversity may have been underestimated. After two AZD1222 doses, both the breadth and the depth of spike-specific TCRs were significantly higher than at day 0 and than in MenACWY recipients. The 56-69-year group was small, and its depth increase did not reach significance, likely because of low power. The whole spike protein was spanned by vaccine-associated CD4 TCRs, and dominant responses were seen in regions 160-218 and 743-854.

The germline V end is reduced by 8 bases and the J end by 4 bases; junction bases left unmatched: 6. CDR1 and CDR2 (WSHSY, SAAADI) derive from the germline V gene. The CDR3 contains 15 residues, cysteine and phenylalanine counted. Of the read, only the CDR3 DNA is kept; its 45 bases are in frame from base 1. The CDR3 regions of human TCRbeta chains were analyzed by immunosequencing. The paper's data handling went like this. Repertoire TCRs were checked for matches against a reference library of SARS-CoV-2-specific TCRs that had been generated using the MIRA antigen-specificity platform. Breadth was defined as the fraction of unique TCRs that were SARS-CoV-2-associated. Depth was defined as the fraction of total T cells that were SARS-CoV-2-associated. Using the MIRA data, each spike-specific TCR was mapped to the spike region that the TCR reacts to and placed in a CD4 or CD8 class. Log10-transformed breadth and depth values were compared by one-way ANOVA with Sidak's multiple comparisons tests. What TCRdb holds here is the immuneACCESS table cut down to in-frame rearrangements. Part of the clones is not present; checked against another copy, under half of the missing clones reflect an unresolved V gene, and the others are unexplained. V, J and clone size derive from that table, while D and trimming were established from the DNA sequence. The sample records 150,000 to 200,000 clones, 85% to 95% of which are singletons. Jointly, the top ten make up 8% to 13% of the sample.

The meaning of the sample's time point label: baseline before first vaccination. The vaccinee samples were drawn from two UK trials, COV001 and COV002, one of which was a single-blind randomized controlled phase 2/3 trial testing AZD1222 (ChAdOx1 nCoV-19) in healthy adults. For TCRbeta chain sequencing, PBMC samples were collected from trial participants at day 0 and at day 28 after the second dose. On this clone: This receptor's antigen is unknown. The sample holds no much larger clone one base away, and base qualities are not on file.

The TCR sequence derives from an adult in good health. The V and J segments used are TRBV10-2 and TRBJ2-2; TRBD1 lines up with 11 middle nucleotides. This material consisted of peripheral blood, taken on day 0 of AZD1222 vaccination. The DNA is TGCGCCAGCTCGTATGGGACAGGGGGCACCGGGGAGCTGTTTTTT. Translated, it gives CASSYGTGGTGELFF.